The sequence of this T cell receptor beta chain was determined in a study of T cells in Graves' hyperthyroidism and ophthalmopathy. General study findings and limits: Onset of ophthalmopathy came a median approximately 6.9 months after the model predicted it.

The table lists this clonotype with many counts. Its antigen is not identified. Amplification targeted TCR beta CDR3 regions from RNA transcripts. HTBI primers were the set used in a first-round RT-PCR of the TCR CDR3. MiXCR was run by TCRdb on the multiplex PCR reads, yielding one entry per CDR3 protein. This table holds 550,000 to 600,000 distinct CDR3 sequences, 13% to 15% found once. The V gene lost 0 bases and the J gene lost 0 bases, with 9 bases spanning the gap. CDR3 length: 16 amino acids. Per the germline V gene, CDR1 is SEHNR and CDR2 is FQNEAQ (reference sequence). Patients affected by ophthalmopathy presented a Clinical Activity Score of at least 3, a NOSPECS grade of at least 4, and disease duration below 3 months.

The specimen was blood. The chain joins TRBV7-9 to TRBJ2-1; no firm D call. The receptor comes from a woman aged 18-30 years with Graves' ophthalmopathy. CDR3 in amino acids: CASSLAGSSSYNEQFF. Here the CDR3 DNA reads TGTGCCAGCAGCTTAGCGGGTTCTAGCTCCTACAATGAGCAGTTCTTC.